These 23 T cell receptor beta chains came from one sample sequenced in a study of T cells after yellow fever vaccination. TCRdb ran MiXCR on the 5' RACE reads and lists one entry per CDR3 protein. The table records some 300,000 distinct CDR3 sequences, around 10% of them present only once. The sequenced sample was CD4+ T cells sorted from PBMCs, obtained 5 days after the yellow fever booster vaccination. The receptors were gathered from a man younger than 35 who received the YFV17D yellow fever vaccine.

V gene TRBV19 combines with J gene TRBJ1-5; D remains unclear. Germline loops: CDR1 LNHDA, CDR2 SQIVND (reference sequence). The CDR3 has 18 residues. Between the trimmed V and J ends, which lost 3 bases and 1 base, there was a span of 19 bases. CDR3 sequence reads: CASSMISAQFLSNQPQHF. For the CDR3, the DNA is TGTGCCAGTAGTATGATCTCGGCACAGTTCTTAAGCAATCAGCCCCAGCATTTT.

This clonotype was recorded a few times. CDR3 in amino acids: CATSREGQGNQPQHF. Here the CDR3 DNA reads TGTGCCACCAGCAGAGAAGGACAGGGCAATCAGCCCCAGCATTTT. The chain couples TRBV15 to TRBJ1-5; 7 nucleotides agree with TRBD1. V lost 0 bases to trimming and J lost 2 bases; unmatched junction nucleotides: 1. Germline lookup yields CDR1 LNHNV and CDR2 YYDKDF (reference sequence). This CDR3 is built from 15 residues. Combining the CDR3 with reference TRBV15 and TRBJ1-5 gives the whole variable domain DAMVIQNPRYQVTQFGKPVTLSCSQTLNHNVMYWYQQKSSQAPKLLFHYYDKDFNNEADTPDNFQSRRPNTSFCFLDIRSPGLGDTAMYLCATSREGQGNQPQHFGDGTRLSIL.

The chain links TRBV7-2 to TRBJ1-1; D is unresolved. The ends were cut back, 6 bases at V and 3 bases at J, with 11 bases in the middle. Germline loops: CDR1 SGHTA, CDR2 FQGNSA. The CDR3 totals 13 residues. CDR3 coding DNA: TGTGCCAGCAGGGAAGCGAGGTACACTGAAGCTTTCTTT. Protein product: CASREARYTEAFF.

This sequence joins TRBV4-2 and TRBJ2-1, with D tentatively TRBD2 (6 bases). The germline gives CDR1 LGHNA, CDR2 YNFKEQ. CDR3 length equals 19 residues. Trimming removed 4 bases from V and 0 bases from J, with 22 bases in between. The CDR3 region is CASSPQVMRRESSYNEQFF. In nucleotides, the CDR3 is TGTGCCAGCAGCCCCCAGGTGATGAGGCGGGAAAGCTCCTACAATGAGCAGTTCTTC.

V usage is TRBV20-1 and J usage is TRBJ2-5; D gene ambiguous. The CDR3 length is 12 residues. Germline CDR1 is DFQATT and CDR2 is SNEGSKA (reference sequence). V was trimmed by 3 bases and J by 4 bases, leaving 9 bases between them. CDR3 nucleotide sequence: TGCAGTGCTAGCCCTAGTCGAGAGACCCAGTACTTC. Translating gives CSASPSRETQYF.

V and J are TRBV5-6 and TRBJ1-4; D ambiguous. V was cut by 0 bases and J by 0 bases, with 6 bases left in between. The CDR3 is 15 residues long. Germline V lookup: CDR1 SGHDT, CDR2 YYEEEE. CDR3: CASSLVAATNEKLFF. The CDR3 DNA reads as TGTGCCAGCAGCTTGGTGGCAGCAACTAATGAAAAACTGTTTTTT.

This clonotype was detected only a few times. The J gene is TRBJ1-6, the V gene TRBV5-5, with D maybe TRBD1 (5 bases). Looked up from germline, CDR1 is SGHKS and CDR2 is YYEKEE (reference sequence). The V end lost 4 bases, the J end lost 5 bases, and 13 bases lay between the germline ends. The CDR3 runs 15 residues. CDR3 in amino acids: CASSPKGPDNSPLHF. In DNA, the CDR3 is TGTGCCAGCAGCCCGAAGGGGCCGGATAATTCACCCCTCCACTTT.

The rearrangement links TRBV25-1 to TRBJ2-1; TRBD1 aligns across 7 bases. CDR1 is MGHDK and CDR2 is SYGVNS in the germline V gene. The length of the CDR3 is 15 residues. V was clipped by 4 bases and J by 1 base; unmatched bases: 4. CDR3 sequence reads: CASSAHRGSYNEQFF. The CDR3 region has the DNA TGTGCCAGCAGTGCCCACAGGGGATCCTACAATGAGCAGTTCTTC.

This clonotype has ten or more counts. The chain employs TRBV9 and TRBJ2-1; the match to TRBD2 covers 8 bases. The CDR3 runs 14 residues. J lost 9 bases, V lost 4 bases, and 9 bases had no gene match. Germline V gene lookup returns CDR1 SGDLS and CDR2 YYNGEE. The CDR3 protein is CASSSPGAGGEQFF. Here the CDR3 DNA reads TGTGCCAGCAGCTCCCCTGGGGCGGGGGGTGAGCAGTTCTTC. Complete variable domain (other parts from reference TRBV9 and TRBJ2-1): DSGVTQTPKHLITATGQRVTLRCSPRSGDLSVYWYQQSLDQGLQFLIQYYNGEERAKGNILERFSAQQFPDLHSELNLSSLELGDSALYFCASSSPGAGGEQFFGPGTRLTVL.

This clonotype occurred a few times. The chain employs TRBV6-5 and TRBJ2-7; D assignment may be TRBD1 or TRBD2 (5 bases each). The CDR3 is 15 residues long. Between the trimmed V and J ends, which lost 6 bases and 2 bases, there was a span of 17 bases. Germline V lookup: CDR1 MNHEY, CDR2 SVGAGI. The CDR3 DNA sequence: TGTGCCAGCAGCAACCTCGGGACGGTAACCTACGAGCAGTACTTC. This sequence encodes CASSNLGTVTYEQYF.

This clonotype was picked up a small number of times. CDR3 residues: CASSQLGGTTESTDTQYF. The CDR3, as DNA: TGCGCCAGCAGCCAACTGGGAGGAACCACAGAGTCCACAGATACGCAGTATTTT. This chain uses TRBV4-1 with TRBJ2-3; tentative D call: TRBD2 (6 bases). Germline values: CDR1 MGHRA, CDR2 YSYEKL. CDR3 length: 18 residues. V lost 2 bases, J lost 2 bases, and 20 bases lay in between.

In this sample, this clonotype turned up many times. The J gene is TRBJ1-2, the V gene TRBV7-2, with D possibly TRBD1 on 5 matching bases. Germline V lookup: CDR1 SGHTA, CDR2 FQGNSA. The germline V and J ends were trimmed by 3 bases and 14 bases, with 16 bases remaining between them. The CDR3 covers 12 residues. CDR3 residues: CASSFYGGDQTF. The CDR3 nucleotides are TGTGCCAGCAGCTTTTACGGGGGGGATCAGACCTTC.

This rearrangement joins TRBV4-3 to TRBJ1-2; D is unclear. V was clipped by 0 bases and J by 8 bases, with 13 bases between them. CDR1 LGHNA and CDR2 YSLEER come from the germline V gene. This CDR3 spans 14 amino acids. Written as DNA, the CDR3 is TGCGCCAGCAGCCAAGATCTCGGAGGAGGCGGCTACACCTTC. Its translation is CASSQDLGGGGYTF.

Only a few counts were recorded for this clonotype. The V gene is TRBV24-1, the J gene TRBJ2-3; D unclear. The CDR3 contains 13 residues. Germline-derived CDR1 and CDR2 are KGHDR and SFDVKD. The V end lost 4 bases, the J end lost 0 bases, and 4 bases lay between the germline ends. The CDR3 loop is CATSEVSTDTQYF. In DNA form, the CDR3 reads TGTGCCACCAGTGAGGTTAGCACAGATACGCAGTATTTT.

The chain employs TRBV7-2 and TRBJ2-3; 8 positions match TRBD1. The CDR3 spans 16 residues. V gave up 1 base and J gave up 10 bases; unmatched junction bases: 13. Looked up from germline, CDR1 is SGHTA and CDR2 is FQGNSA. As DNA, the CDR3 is TGTGCCAGCAGCTTAGAAGGCGGACAGGGTCCTGTTGCGCAGTATTTT. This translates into CASSLEGGQGPVAQYF. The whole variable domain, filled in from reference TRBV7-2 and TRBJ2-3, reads GAGVSQSPSNKVTEKGKDVELRCDPISGHTALYWYRQSLGQGLEFLIYFQGNSAPDKSGLPSDRFSAERTGGSVSTLTIQRTQQEDSAVYLCASSLEGGQGPVAQYFGPGTRLTVL.

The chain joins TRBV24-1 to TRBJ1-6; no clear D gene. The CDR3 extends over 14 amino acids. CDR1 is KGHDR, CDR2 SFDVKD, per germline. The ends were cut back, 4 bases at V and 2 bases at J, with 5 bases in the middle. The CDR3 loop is CATSDGTYNSPLHF. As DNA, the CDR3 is TGTGCCACCAGTGACGGGACCTATAATTCACCCCTCCACTTT.

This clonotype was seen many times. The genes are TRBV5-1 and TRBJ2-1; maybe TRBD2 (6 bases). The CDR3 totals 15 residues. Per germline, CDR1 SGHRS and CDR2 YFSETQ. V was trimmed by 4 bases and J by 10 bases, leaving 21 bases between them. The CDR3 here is CASSPAIAVPREQFF. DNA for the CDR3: TGCGCCAGCAGCCCCGCTATAGCGGTCCCAAGGGAGCAGTTCTTC.

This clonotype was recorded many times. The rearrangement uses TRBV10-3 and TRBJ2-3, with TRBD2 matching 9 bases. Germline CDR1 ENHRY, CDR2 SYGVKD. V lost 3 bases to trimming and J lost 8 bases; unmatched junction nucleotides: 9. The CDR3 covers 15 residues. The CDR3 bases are TGTGCCATCAGTGAAAGCCTTCTAGCGGGAATTACGCAGTATTTT. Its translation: CAISESLLAGITQYF.

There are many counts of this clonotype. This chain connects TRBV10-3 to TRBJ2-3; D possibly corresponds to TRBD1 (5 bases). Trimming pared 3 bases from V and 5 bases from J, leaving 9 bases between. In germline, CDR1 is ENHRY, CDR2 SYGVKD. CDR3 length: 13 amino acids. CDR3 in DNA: TGTGCCATCAGTGATTTTAGGGGAGATACGCAGTATTTT. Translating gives CAISDFRGDTQYF.

CDR3 loop: CASSEGGTEKLFF. CDR3 DNA sequence: TGTGCCAGCAGTGAGGGAGGGACCGAAAAACTGTTTTTT. The chain recombines TRBV6-1 with TRBJ1-4, with a possible D match to TRBD1 (5 bases). The CDR3 is 13 amino acids. Trimming removed 3 bases from V and 8 bases from J, with 10 bases in between. CDR1 MNHNS and CDR2 SASEGT come from the germline V gene.

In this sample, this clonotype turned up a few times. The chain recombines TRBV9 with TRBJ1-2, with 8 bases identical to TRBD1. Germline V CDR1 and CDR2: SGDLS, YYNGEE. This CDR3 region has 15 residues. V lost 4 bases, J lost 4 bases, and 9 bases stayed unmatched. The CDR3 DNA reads TGTGCCAGCAGCCGTCCCGAGACAGGGGCCTATGGCTACACCTTC. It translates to CASSRPETGAYGYTF.

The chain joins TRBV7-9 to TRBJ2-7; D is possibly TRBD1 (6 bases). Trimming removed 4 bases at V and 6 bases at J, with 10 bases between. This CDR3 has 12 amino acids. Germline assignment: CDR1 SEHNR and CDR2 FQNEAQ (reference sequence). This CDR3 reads CASSWDIAEQYV. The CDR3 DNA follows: TGTGCCAGCAGCTGGGACATTGCCGAGCAGTACGTC.

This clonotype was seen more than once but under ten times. The CDR3 protein is CASSSQLSPPHEQYF. The CDR3 DNA reads as TGCGCCAGCAGCTCCCAACTTTCCCCCCCCCACGAGCAGTACTTC. This sequence joins TRBV5-1 and TRBJ2-7; D is unresolved. Germline values: CDR1 SGHRS, CDR2 YFSETQ. Trimming shortened V by 3 bases and J by 5 bases, and 18 bases separated the two germline ends. The CDR3 has 15 residues.